The 17 T cell receptor beta chains listed next were all sequenced from one sample in a study of blood T cells in healthy people across ages. With a J-beta primer mix and a sample-barcoded 5' primer, a second PCR ran roughly 6 to 11 cycles. TCRdb re-derived calls from the 5' RACE reads in MiXCR, one entry per CDR3 protein. The data hold roughly 1.5 million distinct CDR3 sequences, with 35% to 45% observed a single time. Material for sequencing was blood. All receptors come from a woman in her late teens or twenties in good health.

The genes are TRBV7-2 and TRBJ1-1, with 7 nucleotides matching TRBD1. CDR3 length equals 13 residues. V lost 4 bases and J lost 8; bases outside the gene matches: 7. Germline CDR1 and CDR2: SGHTA and FQGNSA. The CDR3 DNA reads TGTGCCAGCAGCTCCACGACAGGGTTCGAAGCTTTCTTT. Protein product: CASSSTTGFEAFF.

In this sample, this clonotype turned up a few times. The rearrangement joins TRBV4-3 to TRBJ1-1, with TRBD1 identical over 7 bases. J gave up 6 bases and V 3 bases, and 4 bases lay outside the gene matches. The CDR3 length is 13 residues. Germline V gene data show CDR1 as LGHNA and CDR2 as YSLEER. Here the CDR3 DNA reads TGCGCCAGCAGCCAGACTACAGGGGCTGAAGCTTTCTTT. Residues: CASSQTTGAEAFF.

Remarks on this clonotype: The germline gene is not matched at one end of the junction; a read error may be the cause. This CDR3 is CARSFAGGQFYEQYF. DNA of the CDR3: TGTGCCCGCAGCTTCGCCGGGGGGCAATTCTACGAGCAGTACTTC. The J gene is TRBJ2-7, the V gene TRBV7-9; tentatively, D is TRBD2 (7 bases). The CDR3 consists of 15 residues. From germline, CDR1 is SEHNR and CDR2 FQNEAQ (reference sequence).

This clonotype was observed once. The V call is TRBV20-1, the J call TRBJ2-7; D possibly corresponds to TRBD2 (6 bases). Trimming shortened V by 7 bases and J by 0 bases, and 16 bases separated the two germline ends. Germline CDR1 reads DFQATT; CDR2 reads SNEGSKA (reference sequence). The CDR3 runs 14 residues. CDR3 in DNA: TGCAGTGTCCTCCCGGGACTCTTCTCCTACGAGCAGTACTTC. It translates to CSVLPGLFSYEQYF.

The chain uses TRBV18 and TRBJ1-1, with no clear D. CDR3 length: 15 amino acids. Germline V gives CDR1 KGHSH, CDR2 LQKENI. V lost 2 bases and J lost 4, with 14 bases in between. This chain's CDR3 is CASSPGQQLGTEAFF. In DNA, the CDR3 is TGTGCCAGCTCACCAGGTCAGCAGTTAGGCACTGAAGCTTTCTTT.

This sequence joins TRBV12-3 or TRBV12-4 and TRBJ2-4, with 10 bases matching TRBD1. The J call may not be correct, given that the DNA end is closer to TRBJ2-5. CDR3 length: 16 amino acids. CDR3 in amino acids: CASSLGDRGFQETQYF. The CDR3 nucleotides are TGTGCCAGCAGTTTGGGGGACAGGGGATTCCAAGAGACCCAGTACTTC.

This clonotype was detected only a few times. The chain combines TRBV12-3 or TRBV12-4 with TRBJ2-1, with 10 positions matching TRBD1. This CDR3 comprises 16 residues. With 6 bases clipped from V and 7 bases from J, the junction kept 12 bases outside the gene matches. The CDR3 DNA is TGTGCCAGCAGCCGAGATCTGGGGACAGGGGTAAATGAGCAGTTCTTC. Translation: CASSRDLGTGVNEQFF.

A single count supports this clonotype. CDR3 in DNA: TGTGCCAGCAGCCGTGAAAACCTTCGGGGGATTTACGAGCAGTACTTC. Translated: CASSRENLRGIYEQYF. The V gene is TRBV7-2, the J gene TRBJ2-7, with TRBD2 as a possible D gene (6 bases). The CDR3 has 16 residues. Germline CDR1 SGHTA, CDR2 FQGNSA. The ends were cut back, 5 bases at V and 4 bases at J, with 21 bases in the middle. Full variable domain (outside the CDR3, taken from reference TRBV7-2 and TRBJ2-7): GAGVSQSPSNKVTEKGKDVELRCDPISGHTALYWYRQSLGQGLEFLIYFQGNSAPDKSGLPSDRFSAERTGGSVSTLTIQRTQQEDSAVYLCASSRENLRGIYEQYFGPGTRLTVT.

V gene TRBV12-3 or TRBV12-4 combines with J gene TRBJ1-1; 8 nucleotides line up with TRBD1. J was trimmed by 5 bases and V by 5 bases; bases with no gene match: 7. The CDR3 runs to 14 residues. Written as DNA, the CDR3 is TGTGCCAGCAGTCCCGGACAGGGTTCTACTGAAGCTTTCTTT. Protein product: CASSPGQGSTEAFF.

This rearrangement joins TRBV9 to TRBJ2-7; D call uncertain. The CDR3 sequence is 15 residues long. V gave up 0 bases and J gave up 0 bases, with 10 bases separating them. CDR1 and CDR2 (germline): SGDLS, YYNGEE. CDR3 sequence (DNA): TGTGCCAGCAGCGTAGGAGTTCTAGACTCCTACGAGCAGTACTTC. This translates into CASSVGVLDSYEQYF.

The table lists this clonotype with a few counts. This chain uses TRBV7-2 with TRBJ2-7; D gene ambiguous. This CDR3 is 13 amino acids long. Germline V gives CDR1 SGHTA, CDR2 FQGNSA. V was cut by 4 bases and J by 3 bases, with 10 bases left in between. CDR3: CASSSGNVYEQYF. CDR3 nucleotide sequence: TGTGCCAGCAGCTCCGGTAACGTCTACGAGCAGTACTTC.

The chain employs TRBV7-6 and TRBJ2-3; no reliable D call. Germline V gene lookup returns CDR1 SGHVS and CDR2 FNYEAQ. V was pared by 0 bases and J by 4 bases, with 17 bases between. CDR3 length equals 17 residues. The DNA for the CDR3 is TGTGCCAGCAGCTTAGCGATACAGACCTCCCTGGCAGATACGCAGTATTTT. Translating it yields CASSLAIQTSLADTQYF.

The chain has TRBV25-1 and TRBJ1-4, with 12 nucleotides matching TRBD1. The V gene's germline CDR1 is MGHDK and CDR2 SYGVNS. V shed 5 bases, J shed 10 bases, and the junction held 8 bases outside the gene matches. This CDR3 spans 15 amino acids. The chain's CDR3 is CASSPRDRGLAKLFF. CDR3 nucleotide sequence: TGTGCCAGCAGTCCCCGGGACAGGGGGCTTGCAAAACTGTTTTTT. Full variable domain (outside the CDR3, taken from reference TRBV25-1 and TRBJ1-4): EADIYQTPRYLVIGTGKKITLECSQTMGHDKMYWYQQDPGMELHLIHYSYGVNSTEKGDLSSESTVSRIRTEHFPLTLESARPSHTSQYLCASSPRDRGLAKLFFGSGTQLSVL.

This clonotype has more than one count but fewer than ten. The J gene is TRBJ2-1, the V gene TRBV27; D remains ambiguous. Germline CDR1 MNHEY, CDR2 SMNVEV (reference sequence). The CDR3 runs 12 residues. The V gene lost 3 bases and the J gene lost 7 bases, with 7 bases spanning the gap. The CDR3 loop is CASSFIGNEQFF. CDR3 coding DNA: TGTGCCAGCAGTTTCATAGGAAATGAGCAGTTCTTC.

A few counts support this clonotype. DNA of the CDR3: TGTGCCAGCAGTTTCAGGCTCTCCTACGAGCAGTACTTC. Residues: CASSFRLSYEQYF. The chain carries TRBV12-3 or TRBV12-4 and TRBJ2-7; D is undetermined. This CDR3 has 13 residues. The V end lost 3 bases, the J end lost 0 bases, and 6 bases lay between the germline ends.

The CDR3 protein is CATSTPKTSGVSTDTQYF. CDR3 in DNA: TGTGCCACCAGCACACCAAAGACTAGCGGGGTTAGCACAGATACGCAGTATTTT. This chain uses TRBV15 with TRBJ2-3; 11 bases match TRBD2. The germline gives CDR1 LNHNV, CDR2 YYDKDF (reference sequence). The V segment lost 4 bases and the J segment 0 bases; nucleotides outside the gene matches: 9. The CDR3 is 18 amino acids.

This clonotype has just a few counts. V usage is TRBV4-3 and J usage is TRBJ2-1; 15 nucleotides match TRBD2. This CDR3 has 19 amino acids. CDR1 and CDR2 (germline): LGHNA, YSLEER. The V and J ends lost 3 bases and 7 bases, in that order; junction bases with no gene match: 13. The CDR3 coding sequence is TGCGCCAGCAGCCAGGGATGGTCGGGACTAGCGGGAGGATGGAATGAGCAGTTCTTC. It specifies CASSQGWSGLAGGWNEQFF.